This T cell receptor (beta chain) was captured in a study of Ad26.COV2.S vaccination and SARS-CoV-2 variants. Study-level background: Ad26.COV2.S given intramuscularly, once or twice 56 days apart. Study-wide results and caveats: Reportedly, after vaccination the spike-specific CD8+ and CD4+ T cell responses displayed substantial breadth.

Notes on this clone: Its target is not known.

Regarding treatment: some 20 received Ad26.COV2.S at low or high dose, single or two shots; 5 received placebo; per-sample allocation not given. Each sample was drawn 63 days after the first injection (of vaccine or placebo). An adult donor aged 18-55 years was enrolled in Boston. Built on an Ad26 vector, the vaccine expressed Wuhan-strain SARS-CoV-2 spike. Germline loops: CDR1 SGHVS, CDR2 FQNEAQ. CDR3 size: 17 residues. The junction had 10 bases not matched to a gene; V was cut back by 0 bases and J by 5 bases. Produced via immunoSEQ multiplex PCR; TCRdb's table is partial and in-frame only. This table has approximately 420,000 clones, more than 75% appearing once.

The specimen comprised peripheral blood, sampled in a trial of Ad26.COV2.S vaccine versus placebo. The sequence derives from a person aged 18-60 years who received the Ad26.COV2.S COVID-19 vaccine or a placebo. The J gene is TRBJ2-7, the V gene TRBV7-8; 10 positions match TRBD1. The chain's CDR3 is CASSLATGGRAVHEQYF. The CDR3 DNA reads TGTGCCAGCAGCTTAGCGACAGGGGGCAGGGCGGTCCACGAGCAGTACTTC.